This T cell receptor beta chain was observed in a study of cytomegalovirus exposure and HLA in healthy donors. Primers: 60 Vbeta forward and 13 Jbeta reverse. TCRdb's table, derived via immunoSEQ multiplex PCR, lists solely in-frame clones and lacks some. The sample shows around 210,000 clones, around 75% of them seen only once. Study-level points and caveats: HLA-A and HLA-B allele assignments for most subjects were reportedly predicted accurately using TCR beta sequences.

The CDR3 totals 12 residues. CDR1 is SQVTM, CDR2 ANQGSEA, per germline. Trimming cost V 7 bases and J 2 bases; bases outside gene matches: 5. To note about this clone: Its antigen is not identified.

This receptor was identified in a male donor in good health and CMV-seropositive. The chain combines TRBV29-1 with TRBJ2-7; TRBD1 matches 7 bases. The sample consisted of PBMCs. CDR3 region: CSAGQRTYEQYF. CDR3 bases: TGCAGCGCGGGACAGCGGACCTACGAGCAGTACTTC.